These 11 T cell receptor beta chains came from one sample sequenced in a study of monozygotic twins with inflammatory bowel disease (dated by TCRdb to between 2018 and 2021). The library was built by means of 5' RACE. The sequencer listed for this sample is Illumina HiSeq 2500. Following TCRdb reprocessing, every CDR3 protein sequence forms one entry, and DNA is not provided. The table for this sample lists 200,000 to 250,000 distinct CDR3 sequences. The ten largest clones add up to about 8% of the sample. Sequenced: blood. The receptors shown here come from a human donor with ulcerative colitis or Crohn's disease, or a healthy co-twin of an affected twin (not recorded which).

The rearrangement joins TRBV6-2 or TRBV6-3 to TRBJ1-2; TCRdb's assignment of TRBD1 cannot be checked, as there is no DNA. The CDR3 runs 14 residues. Germline CDR1 is MNHEY and CDR2 is SVGEGT. CDR3 residues: CASSYSKDRAGYTF.

This chain joins TRBV15 and TRBJ2-3; TCRdb gives TRBD1 as the D gene, but with no DNA this cannot be confirmed. Germline V gene sequence: CDR1 LNHNV, CDR2 YYDKDF (reference sequence). The CDR3 runs 15 residues. The CDR3 is CATSTPGQTTGTQYF. Full variable domain (remainder filled in from reference TRBV15 and TRBJ2-3): DAMVIQNPRYQVTQFGKPVTLSCSQTLNHNVMYWYQQKSSQAPKLLFHYYDKDFNNEADTPDNFQSRRPNTSFCFLDIRSPGLGDTAMYLCATSTPGQTTGTQYFGPGTRLTVL.

The V gene is TRBV6-5, the J gene TRBJ2-1; TCRdb's assignment of TRBD1 cannot be checked, as there is no DNA. Germline values: CDR1 MNHEY, CDR2 SVGAGI. The CDR3 sequence is 13 residues long. CDR3 region: CASSSRQNPKQFF.

This chain connects TRBV4-2 to TRBJ1-6; TCRdb outputs TRBD1, but without DNA this stays unchecked. This CDR3 comprises 16 residues. Germline V gives CDR1 LGHNA, CDR2 YNFKEQ. The CDR3 reads CASSLLGTATNSPLHF.

The V call is TRBV20-1, the J call TRBJ1-2. From germline, CDR1 is DFQATT and CDR2 SNEGSKA (reference sequence). The CDR3 covers 13 residues. CDR3 protein: CSARVGIPYGYTF.

The gene calls are TRBV12-3 or TRBV12-4 and TRBJ1-2; no DNA is available, so the TRBD1 call from TCRdb remains unchecked. The CDR3 runs 14 residues. The CDR3 loop reads CASSRDRARYGYTF.

This sequence joins TRBV12-3 or TRBV12-4 and TRBJ1-1. This CDR3 comprises 16 residues. The CDR3 here is CASIPRGYLSNTEAFF.

The V gene is TRBV5-4, the J gene TRBJ2-5; with no DNA, the TCRdb D assignment of TRBD1 cannot be verified. The CDR3 sequence is 16 residues long. Germline V gene lookup returns CDR1 SGHNT and CDR2 YYREEE (reference sequence). CDR3: CASSFSGGGTVETQYF.

The rearrangement joins TRBV6-4 to TRBJ2-2. This CDR3 has 16 residues. CDR1 is MRHNA, CDR2 SNTAGT, per germline. The CDR3 spells CASSDSGSSNTGELFF.

The CDR3 here is CASSFQSFDGYTF. The V call is TRBV5-1, the J call TRBJ1-2. Looked up from germline, CDR1 is SGHRS and CDR2 is YFSETQ. The CDR3 extends over 13 amino acids.

CDR3 amino acids: CASTHGIGAYEQYF. V is TRBV28 and J is TRBJ2-7; TCRdb's D gene call, TRBD1, goes unchecked for lack of DNA. Germline assignment: CDR1 MDHEN and CDR2 SYDVKM. The CDR3 is made up of 14 amino acids. The whole variable domain, filled in from reference TRBV28 and TRBJ2-7, reads DVKVTQSSRYLVKRTGEKVFLECVQDMDHENMFWYRQDPGLGLRLIYFSYDVKMKEKGDIPEGYSVSREKKERFSLILESASTNQTSMYLCASTHGIGAYEQYFGPGTRLTVT.